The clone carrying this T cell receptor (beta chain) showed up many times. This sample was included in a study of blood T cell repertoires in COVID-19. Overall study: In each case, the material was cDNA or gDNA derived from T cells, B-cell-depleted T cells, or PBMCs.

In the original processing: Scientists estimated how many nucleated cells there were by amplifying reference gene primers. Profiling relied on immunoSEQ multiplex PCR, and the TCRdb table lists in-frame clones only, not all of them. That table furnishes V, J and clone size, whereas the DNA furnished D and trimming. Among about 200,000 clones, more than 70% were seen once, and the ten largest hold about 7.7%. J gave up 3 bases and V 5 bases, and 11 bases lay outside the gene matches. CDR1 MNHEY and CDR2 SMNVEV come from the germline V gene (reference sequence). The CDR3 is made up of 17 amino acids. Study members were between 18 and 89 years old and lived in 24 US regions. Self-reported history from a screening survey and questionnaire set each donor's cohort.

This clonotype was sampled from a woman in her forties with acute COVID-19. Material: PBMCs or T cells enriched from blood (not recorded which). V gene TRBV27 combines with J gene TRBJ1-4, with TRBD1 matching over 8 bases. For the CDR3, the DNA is TGTGCCAGCAGTCTACGGCGGTTACAGGGGGCTAATGAAAAACTGTTTTTT. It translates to CASSLRRLQGANEKLFF.